The 7 T cell receptor beta chains below were found in one sample sequenced in a study of blood T cell repertoires in COVID-19. The repertoire was sequenced with immunoSEQ multiplex PCR; TCRdb's copy has only in-frame clones and lacks some. Of around 260,000 clones listed, about 88% are singletons. Sequenced material: peripheral blood. The receptors come from a man aged 55 to 69 who had recovered from COVID-19.

This clone was detected only a few times. CDR3 sequence (DNA): TGTGCCAGCCCCGGATTCTTGGACAGGAGGTACAATGAGCAGTTCTTC. Its protein is CASPGFLDRRYNEQFF. The V gene is TRBV7-9, the J gene TRBJ2-1, with TRBD1 identical over 7 bases. The V and J ends lost 8 bases and 4 bases, in that order; junction bases with no gene match: 14. The CDR3 has 16 amino acids. Looked up from germline, CDR1 is SEHNR and CDR2 is FQNEAQ (reference sequence).

The rearrangement uses TRBV4-2 and TRBJ2-7, with 8 bases that match TRBD2. Germline values: CDR1 LGHNA, CDR2 YNFKEQ. V shed 2 bases and J 0 bases; nucleotides not matched to a gene: 3. This CDR3 is built from 15 residues. The CDR3 here is CASSQNSGASYEQYF. DNA of the CDR3: TGTGCCAGCAGCCAAAATAGCGGGGCCTCCTACGAGCAGTACTTC.

The genes are TRBV9 and TRBJ1-2; D is unclear. V lost 4 bases and J 4 bases, leaving 17 bases between the germline ends. CDR3 length: 15 residues. The germline CDR1 and CDR2 sequences are SGDLS and YYNGEE. In DNA form, the CDR3 reads TGTGCCAGCAGCTCCCTGTCCCGGTATGCCTATGGCTACACCTTC. It specifies CASSSLSRYAYGYTF.

CDR3 loop: CATQDTTYEQYF. Here the CDR3 DNA reads TGTGCCACTCAAGACACCACCTACGAGCAGTACTTC. The chain joins TRBV19 to TRBJ2-7, with D uncertain. In germline, CDR1 is LNHDA, CDR2 SQIVND (reference sequence). This CDR3 contains 12 residues. The V gene lost 10 bases and the J gene lost 2 bases, with 12 bases spanning the gap.

This clone was counted a few times. The V call is TRBV2, the J call TRBJ1-6, with TRBD1 identical over 7 bases. This CDR3 has 15 amino acids. Germline CDR1 is SNHLY and CDR2 is FYNNEI. V shed 5 bases and J 7 bases; nucleotides not matched to a gene: 8. The CDR3 DNA reads as TGTGCCAGCAGTACGACAGGGTTTAGCAATTCACCCCTCCACTTT. Protein: CASSTTGFSNSPLHF.

V gene TRBV5-3 combines with J gene TRBJ1-5; D unclear. TRBV5-3 is filed as an ORF, its function uncertain. Trimming took off 4 bases at V and 4 bases at J, with 12 bases between the two ends. The CDR3 contains 14 residues. CDR3 loop: CARSPAGSNQPQHF. In DNA, the CDR3 is TGTGCCAGAAGCCCGGCGGGAAGTAATCAGCCCCAGCATTTT.

The chain couples TRBV6-5 to TRBJ2-7; D is ambiguous. Trimming pared 6 bases from V and 3 bases from J, leaving 12 bases between. The CDR3 loop spans 13 amino acids. CDR1 is MNHEY, CDR2 SVGAGI, per germline. The CDR3 here is CASSSGVGYEQYF. The CDR3 nucleotides read TGTGCCAGCAGCTCAGGTGTCGGCTACGAGCAGTACTTC.